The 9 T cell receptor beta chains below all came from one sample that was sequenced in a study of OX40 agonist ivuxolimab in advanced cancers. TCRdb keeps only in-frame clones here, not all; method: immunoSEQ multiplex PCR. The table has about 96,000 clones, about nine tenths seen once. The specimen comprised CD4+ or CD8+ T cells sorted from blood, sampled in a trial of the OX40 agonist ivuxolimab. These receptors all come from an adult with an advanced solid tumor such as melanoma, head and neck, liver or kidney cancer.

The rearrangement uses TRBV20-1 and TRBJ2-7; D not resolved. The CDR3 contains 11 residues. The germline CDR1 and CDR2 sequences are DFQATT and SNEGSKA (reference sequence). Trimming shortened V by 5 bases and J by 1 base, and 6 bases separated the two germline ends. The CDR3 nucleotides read TGCAGTGCTGGCGAATCCTACGAGCAGTACTTC. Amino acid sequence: CSAGESYEQYF.

For the CDR3, the DNA is TGTGCCAGTAGTAGCCAGCCCCGACTGAGTGGCTACACCTTC. This sequence encodes CASSSQPRLSGYTF. The chain uses TRBV19 and TRBJ1-2; D gene ambiguous. Between the trimmed V and J ends, which lost 4 bases and 7 bases, there was a span of 16 bases. This CDR3 has 14 amino acids. The germline CDR1 and CDR2 sequences are LNHDA and SQIVND (reference sequence).

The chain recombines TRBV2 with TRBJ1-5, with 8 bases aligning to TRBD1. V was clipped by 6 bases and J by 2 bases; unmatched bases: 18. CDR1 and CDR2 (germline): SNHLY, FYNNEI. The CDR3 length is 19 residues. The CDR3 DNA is TGTGCCAGCAGGGACTACCGGGACAGGTTTAATACGGGCAATCAGCCCCAGCATTTT. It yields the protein CASRDYRDRFNTGNQPQHF.

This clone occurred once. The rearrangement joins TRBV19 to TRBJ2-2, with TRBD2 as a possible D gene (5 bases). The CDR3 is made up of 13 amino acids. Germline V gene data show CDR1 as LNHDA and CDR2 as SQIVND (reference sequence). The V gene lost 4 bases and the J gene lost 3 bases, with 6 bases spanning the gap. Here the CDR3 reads CASSRGDTGELFF. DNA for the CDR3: TGTGCCAGTAGTAGGGGAGACACCGGGGAGCTGTTTTTT.

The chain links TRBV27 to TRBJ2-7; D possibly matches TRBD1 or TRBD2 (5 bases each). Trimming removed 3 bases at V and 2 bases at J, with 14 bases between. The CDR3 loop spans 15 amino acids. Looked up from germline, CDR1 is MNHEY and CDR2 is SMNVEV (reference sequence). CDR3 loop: CASSFRELGTYEQYF. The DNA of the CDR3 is TGTGCCAGCAGTTTCAGGGAGTTGGGGACCTACGAGCAGTACTTC.

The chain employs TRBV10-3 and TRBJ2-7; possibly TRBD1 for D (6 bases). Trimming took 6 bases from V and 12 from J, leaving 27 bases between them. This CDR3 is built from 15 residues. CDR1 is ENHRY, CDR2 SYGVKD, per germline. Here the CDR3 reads CAISVPNSYRVRVYF. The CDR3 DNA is TGTGCCATCAGCGTCCCAAATTCGTACAGGGTTCGAGTGTACTTC.

The CDR3 spells CASSPTGREQYF. CDR3 sequence (DNA): TGTGCCAGCAGCCCGACAGGGCGCGAGCAGTACTTC. This chain connects TRBV14 to TRBJ2-7; 7 bases line up with TRBD1. The CDR3 has 12 amino acids. Trimming removed 4 bases from V and 6 bases from J; junction bases left unmatched: 3. In germline, CDR1 is SGHDN, CDR2 FVKESK.

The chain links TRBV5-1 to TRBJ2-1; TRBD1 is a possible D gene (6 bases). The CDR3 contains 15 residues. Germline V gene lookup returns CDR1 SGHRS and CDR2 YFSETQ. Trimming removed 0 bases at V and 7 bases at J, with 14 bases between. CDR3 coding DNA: TGCGCCAGCAGCTTGGGTCAGGGGCCAAGGAATGAGCAGTTCTTC. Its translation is CASSLGQGPRNEQFF. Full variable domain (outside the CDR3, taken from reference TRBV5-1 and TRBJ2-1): KAGVTQTPRYLIKTRGQQVTLSCSPISGHRSVSWYQQTPGQGLQFLFEYFSETQRNKGNFPGRFSGRQFSNSRSEMNVSTLELGDSALYLCASSLGQGPRNEQFFGPGTRLTVL.

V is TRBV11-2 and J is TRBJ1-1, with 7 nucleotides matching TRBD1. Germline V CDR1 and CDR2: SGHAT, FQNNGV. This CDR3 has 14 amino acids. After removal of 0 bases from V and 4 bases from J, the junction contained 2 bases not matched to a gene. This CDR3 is CASSLDRGTTEAFF. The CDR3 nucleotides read TGTGCCAGCAGCTTAGACAGGGGGACCACTGAAGCTTTCTTT.